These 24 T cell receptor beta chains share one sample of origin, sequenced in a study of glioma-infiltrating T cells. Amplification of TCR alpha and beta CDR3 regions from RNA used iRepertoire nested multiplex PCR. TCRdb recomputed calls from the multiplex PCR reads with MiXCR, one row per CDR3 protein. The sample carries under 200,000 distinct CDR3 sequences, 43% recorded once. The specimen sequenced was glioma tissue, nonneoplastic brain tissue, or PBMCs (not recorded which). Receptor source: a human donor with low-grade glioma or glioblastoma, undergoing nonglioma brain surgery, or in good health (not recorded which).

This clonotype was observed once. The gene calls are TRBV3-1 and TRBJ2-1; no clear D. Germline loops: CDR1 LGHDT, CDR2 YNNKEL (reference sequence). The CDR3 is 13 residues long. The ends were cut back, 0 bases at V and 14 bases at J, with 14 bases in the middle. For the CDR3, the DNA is TGTGCCAGCAGCCAAGACTCTGGGTTGTGGGAGTTCTTC. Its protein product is CASSQDSGLWEFF.

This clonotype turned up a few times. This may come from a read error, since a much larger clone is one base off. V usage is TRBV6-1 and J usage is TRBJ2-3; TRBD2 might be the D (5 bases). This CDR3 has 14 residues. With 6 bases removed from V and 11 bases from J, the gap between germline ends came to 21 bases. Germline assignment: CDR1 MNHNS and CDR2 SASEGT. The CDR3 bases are TGTGCCAGCAGCCCAACTAGGAATCTAAATAAGCAGTATTTT. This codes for CASSPTRNLNKQYF.

The CDR3 loop is CARNGESTDTQYF. CDR3 bases: TGTGCCAGAAATGGAGAAAGCACAGATACGCAGTATTTT. This chain connects TRBV28 to TRBJ2-3; D is ambiguous. Germline loops: CDR1 MDHEN, CDR2 SYDVKM. CDR3 length: 13 residues. V lost 9 bases, J lost 0 bases, and 10 bases lay in between.

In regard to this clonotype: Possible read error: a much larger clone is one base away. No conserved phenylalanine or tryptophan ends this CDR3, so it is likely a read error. CDR3 region: CASSASRTGRYEQYL. CDR3 in DNA: TGTGCCAGCAGTGCCTCGCGGACCGGCCGTTACGAGCAGTACCTC. The chain recombines TRBV6-2 or TRBV6-3 with TRBJ2-7; D not resolved. V was trimmed by 5 bases and J by 4 bases, leaving 18 bases between them. This CDR3 spans 15 amino acids. The germline V gene encodes CDR1 MNHEY and CDR2 SVGEGT.

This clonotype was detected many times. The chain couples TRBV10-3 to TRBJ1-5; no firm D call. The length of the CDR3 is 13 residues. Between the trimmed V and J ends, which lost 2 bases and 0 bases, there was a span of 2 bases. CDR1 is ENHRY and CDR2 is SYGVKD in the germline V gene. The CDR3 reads CAISETSNQPQHF. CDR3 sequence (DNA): TGTGCCATCAGTGAGACTAGCAATCAGCCCCAGCATTTT.

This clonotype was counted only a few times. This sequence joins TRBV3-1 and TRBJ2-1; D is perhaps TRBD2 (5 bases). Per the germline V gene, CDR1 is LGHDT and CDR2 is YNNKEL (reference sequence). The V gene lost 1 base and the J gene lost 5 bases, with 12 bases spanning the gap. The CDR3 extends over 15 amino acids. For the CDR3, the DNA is TGTGCCAGCAGCCAAGGGCGGGTCCGAGACAATGAGCAGTTCTTC. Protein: CASSQGRVRDNEQFF.

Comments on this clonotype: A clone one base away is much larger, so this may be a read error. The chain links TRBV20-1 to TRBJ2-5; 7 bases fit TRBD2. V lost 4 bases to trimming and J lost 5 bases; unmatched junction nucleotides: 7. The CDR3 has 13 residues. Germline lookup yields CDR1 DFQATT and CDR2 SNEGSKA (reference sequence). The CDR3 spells CSANPIGGETQYF. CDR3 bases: TGCAGTGCTAACCCCATCGGGGGGGAGACCCAGTACTTC.

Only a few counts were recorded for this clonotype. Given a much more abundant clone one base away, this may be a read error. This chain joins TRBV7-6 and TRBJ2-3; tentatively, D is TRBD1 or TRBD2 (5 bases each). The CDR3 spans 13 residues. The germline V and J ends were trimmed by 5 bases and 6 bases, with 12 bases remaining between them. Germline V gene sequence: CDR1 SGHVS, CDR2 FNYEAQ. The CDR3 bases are TGTGCCAGCAGCAAAATAGGGGAGGATACGCAGTATTTT. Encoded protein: CASSKIGEDTQYF.

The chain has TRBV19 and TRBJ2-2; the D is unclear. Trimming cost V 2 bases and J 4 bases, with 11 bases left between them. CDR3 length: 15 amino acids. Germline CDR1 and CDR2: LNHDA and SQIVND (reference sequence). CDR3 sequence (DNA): TGTGCCAGTAGTATACAGTCACAGTCCACCGGGGAGCTGTTTTTT. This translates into CASSIQSQSTGELFF.

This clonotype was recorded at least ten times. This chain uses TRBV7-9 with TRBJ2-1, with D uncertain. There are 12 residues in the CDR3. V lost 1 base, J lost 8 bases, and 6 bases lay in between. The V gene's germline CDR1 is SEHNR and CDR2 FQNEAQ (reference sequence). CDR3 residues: CASSLESDEQFF. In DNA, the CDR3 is TGTGCCAGCAGCTTAGAGTCCGATGAGCAGTTCTTC.

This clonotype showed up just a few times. The CDR3 here is CASSPLSGATNEQFF. In nucleotides, the CDR3 is TGTGCCAGCTCACCACTGAGCGGGGCTACCAATGAGCAGTTCTTC. The rearrangement links TRBV18 to TRBJ2-1; TRBD2 matches at 7 bases. With 1 base clipped from V and 6 bases from J, the junction kept 6 bases outside the gene matches. CDR1 and CDR2 (germline): KGHSH, LQKENI. This CDR3 is built from 15 residues.

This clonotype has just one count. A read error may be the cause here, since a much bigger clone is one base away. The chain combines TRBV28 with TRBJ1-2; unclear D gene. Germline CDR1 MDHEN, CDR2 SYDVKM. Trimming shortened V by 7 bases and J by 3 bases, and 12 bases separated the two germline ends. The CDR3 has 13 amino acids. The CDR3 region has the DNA TGTGCCAGCATTCCACCACAGCACTATGGCTACACCTTC. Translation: CASIPPQHYGYTF.

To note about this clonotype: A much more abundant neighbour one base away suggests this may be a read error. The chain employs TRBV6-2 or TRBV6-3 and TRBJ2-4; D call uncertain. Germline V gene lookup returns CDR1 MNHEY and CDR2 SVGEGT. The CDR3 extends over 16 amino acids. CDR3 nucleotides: TGTGCCAGCAGTCCCCTTGGCAGGTCAGCCAAAAACATTGAGTACTTC. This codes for CASSPLGRSAKNIEYF.

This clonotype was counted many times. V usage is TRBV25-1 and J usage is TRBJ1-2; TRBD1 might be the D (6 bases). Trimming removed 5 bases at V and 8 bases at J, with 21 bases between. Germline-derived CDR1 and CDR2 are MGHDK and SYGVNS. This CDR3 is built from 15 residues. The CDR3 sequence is CASSRLSGGEGGYTF. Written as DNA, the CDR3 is TGTGCCAGCAGTCGGTTATCGGGGGGCGAAGGAGGCTACACCTTC.

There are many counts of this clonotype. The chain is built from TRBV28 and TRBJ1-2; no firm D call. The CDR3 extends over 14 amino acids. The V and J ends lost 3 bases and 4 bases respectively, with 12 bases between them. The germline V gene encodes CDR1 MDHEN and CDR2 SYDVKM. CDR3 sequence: CASSLSLSPYGYTF. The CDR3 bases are TGTGCCAGCAGTTTGTCACTATCCCCCTATGGCTACACCTTC.

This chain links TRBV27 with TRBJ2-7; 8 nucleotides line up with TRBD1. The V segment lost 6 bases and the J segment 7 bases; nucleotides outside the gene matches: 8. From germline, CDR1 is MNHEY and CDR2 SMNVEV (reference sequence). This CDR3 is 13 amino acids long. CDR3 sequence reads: CASSHGQGREQYF. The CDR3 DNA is TGTGCCAGCAGCCACGGACAGGGAAGGGAGCAGTACTTC.

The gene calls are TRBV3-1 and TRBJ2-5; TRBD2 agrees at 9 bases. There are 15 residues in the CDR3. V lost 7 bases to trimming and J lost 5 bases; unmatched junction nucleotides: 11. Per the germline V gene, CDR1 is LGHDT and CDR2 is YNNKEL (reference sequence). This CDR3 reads CASIPRGLARETQYF. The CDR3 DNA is TGTGCCAGCATCCCCAGGGGACTAGCACGGGAGACCCAGTACTTC.

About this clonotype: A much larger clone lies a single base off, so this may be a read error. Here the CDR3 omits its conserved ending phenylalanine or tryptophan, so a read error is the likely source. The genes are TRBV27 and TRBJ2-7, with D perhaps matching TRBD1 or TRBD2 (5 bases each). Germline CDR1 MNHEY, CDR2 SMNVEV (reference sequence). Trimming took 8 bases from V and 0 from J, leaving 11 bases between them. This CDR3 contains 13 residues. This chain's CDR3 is CASGTHLSYEQYL. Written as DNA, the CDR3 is TGTGCCAGCGGGACCCATCTCTCCTACGAGCAGTACCTC.

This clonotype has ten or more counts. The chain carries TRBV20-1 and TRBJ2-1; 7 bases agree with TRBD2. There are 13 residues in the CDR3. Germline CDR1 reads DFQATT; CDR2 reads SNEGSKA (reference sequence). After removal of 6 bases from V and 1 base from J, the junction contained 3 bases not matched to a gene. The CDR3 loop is CSAGGRSYNEQFF. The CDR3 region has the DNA TGCAGTGCGGGCGGGAGATCCTACAATGAGCAGTTCTTC.

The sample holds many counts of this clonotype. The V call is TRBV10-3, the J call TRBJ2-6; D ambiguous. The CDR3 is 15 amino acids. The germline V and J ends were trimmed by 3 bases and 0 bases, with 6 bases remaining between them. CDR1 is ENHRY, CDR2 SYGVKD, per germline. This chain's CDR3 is CAISDSGSGANVLTF. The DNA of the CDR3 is TGTGCCATCAGTGATTCCGGCTCTGGGGCCAACGTCCTGACTTTC.

In nucleotides, the CDR3 is TGTGCCAGCAGCGTCTCTGGATTGGATATGGATGAGCAGTTCTTC. Its translation is CASSVSGLDMDEQFF. The chain uses TRBV9 and TRBJ2-1; D unclear. The V end was cut by 2 bases, the J end by 8 bases, with 17 bases between. Germline V gives CDR1 SGDLS, CDR2 YYNGEE. The CDR3 sequence is 15 residues long.

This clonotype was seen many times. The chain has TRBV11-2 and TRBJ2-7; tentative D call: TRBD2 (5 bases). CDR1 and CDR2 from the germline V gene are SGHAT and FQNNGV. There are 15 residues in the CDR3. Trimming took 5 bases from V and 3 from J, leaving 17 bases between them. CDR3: CASSPQIWGDYEQYF. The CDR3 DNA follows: TGTGCCAGCAGCCCACAAATATGGGGAGACTACGAGCAGTACTTC.

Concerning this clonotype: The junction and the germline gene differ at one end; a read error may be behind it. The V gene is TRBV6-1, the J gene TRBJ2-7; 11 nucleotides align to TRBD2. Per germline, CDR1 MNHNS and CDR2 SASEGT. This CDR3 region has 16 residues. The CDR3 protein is CAISESRLAGGDEQYF. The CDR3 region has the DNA TGTGCCATCAGTGAGTCGAGGCTAGCGGGAGGAGACGAGCAGTACTTC.

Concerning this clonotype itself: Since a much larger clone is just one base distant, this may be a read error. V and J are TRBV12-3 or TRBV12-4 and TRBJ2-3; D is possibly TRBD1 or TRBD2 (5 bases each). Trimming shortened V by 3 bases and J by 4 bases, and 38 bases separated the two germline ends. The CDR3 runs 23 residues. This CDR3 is CASSFFSRGLTPLDVARADTQYF. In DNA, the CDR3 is TGTGCCAGCAGTTTTTTTTCTAGGGGATTGACTCCACTGGACGTAGCGCGCGCAGATACGCAGTATTTT.